Shown below are 17 T cell receptor beta chains from a single sample sequenced in a study of blood T cells in healthy people across ages. Together with a sample-barcoded 5' primer, a J-beta primer mix was included in a second PCR lasting about 6 to 11 cycles. TCRdb called the 5' RACE reads again in MiXCR, with one record for every CDR3 protein. Among roughly 1.4 million distinct CDR3 sequences listed, approximately 63% were seen once. Sequencing used blood. The receptors come from a man aged 18 to 29 in good health.

This clonotype was found a few times. V and J are TRBV5-1 and TRBJ2-1; TRBD2 matches at 13 bases. Germline loops: CDR1 SGHRS, CDR2 YFSETQ. J gave up 7 bases and V 5 bases, and 6 bases lay outside the gene matches. The CDR3 has 15 amino acids. CDR3 residues: CASSLLAGGKNEQFF. The DNA of the CDR3 is TGCGCCAGCAGTTTACTAGCGGGAGGGAAGAATGAGCAGTTCTTC.

The CDR3 here is CASSSGTSEMNEQFF. The CDR3 region has the DNA TGTGCCAGCAGTTCCGGGACTAGCGAAATGAATGAGCAGTTCTTC. The rearrangement links TRBV7-2 to TRBJ2-1; TRBD2 aligns across 10 bases. CDR3 length: 15 residues. Germline loops: CDR1 SGHTA, CDR2 FQGNSA. Germline trimming cut 6 bases from V and 7 bases from J; bases unmatched to any gene: 9.

The chain recombines TRBV14 with TRBJ2-7; weak D call: TRBD1 (5 bases). Trimming pared 0 bases from V and 3 bases from J, leaving 12 bases between. This CDR3 has 15 amino acids. Per the germline V gene, CDR1 is SGHDN and CDR2 is FVKESK. The CDR3 nucleotides are TGTGCCAGCAGCCAAGATACAGGCCGCCACTACGAGCAGTACTTC. This codes for CASSQDTGRHYEQYF. Full variable domain (rest looked up from reference TRBV14 and TRBJ2-7): EAGVTQFPSHSVIEKGQTVTLRCDPISGHDNLYWYRRVMGKEIKFLLHFVKESKQDESGMPNNRFLAERTGGTYSTLKVQPAELEDSGVYFCASSQDTGRHYEQYFGPGTRLTVT.

The genes are TRBV20-1 and TRBJ2-1; 15 nucleotides align to TRBD2. Germline CDR1 DFQATT, CDR2 SNEGSKA (reference sequence). This CDR3 comprises 15 residues. The CDR3 is CRADPGLAGGHEQFF. The CDR3 DNA follows: TGCAGGGCTGATCCGGGACTAGCGGGGGGCCATGAGCAGTTCTTC.

The rearrangement joins TRBV4-1 to TRBJ2-7, with 8 bases fitting TRBD1. The J segment lost 4 bases and the V segment lost 4 bases, leaving 12 bases of the junction unmatched. This CDR3 is built from 16 residues. Germline CDR1 reads MGHRA; CDR2 reads YSYEKL. The CDR3 DNA reads as TGCGCCAGCAGCCCGGATCCGGGACAGGTCCTTTACGAGCAGTACTTC. It is translated as CASSPDPGQVLYEQYF.

This clonotype has a handful of counts. The chain joins TRBV6-6 to TRBJ2-1; weak D call: TRBD1 (5 bases). Germline values: CDR1 MNHNY, CDR2 SVGAGI (reference sequence). The CDR3 length is 12 residues. Trimming removed 2 bases from V and 8 bases from J, with 7 bases in between. The CDR3 here is CASSYQGDEQFF. Written as DNA, the CDR3 is TGTGCCAGCAGTTACCAGGGTGATGAGCAGTTCTTC.

The V gene is TRBV27, the J gene TRBJ2-5; 10 nucleotides agree with TRBD2. The trim removed 4 bases at V and 1 base at J, leaving 6 bases unmatched. The germline V gene encodes CDR1 MNHEY and CDR2 SMNVEV (reference sequence). CDR3 size: 16 residues. CDR3 amino acids: CASSSGRTSGQETQYF. The CDR3 nucleotides are TGTGCCAGCAGTTCAGGGAGGACTAGCGGCCAAGAGACCCAGTACTTC.

The chain uses TRBV29-1 and TRBJ2-2; the D gene is possibly TRBD1 (5 bases). The CDR3 covers 16 residues. The V and J ends lost 3 bases and 1 base respectively, with 15 bases between them. Germline CDR1 SQVTM, CDR2 ANQGSEA. CDR3 amino acids: CSVELGHLGNTGELFF. DNA of the CDR3: TGCAGCGTTGAGCTCGGACACCTCGGGAACACCGGGGAGCTGTTTTTT.

The genes are TRBV27 and TRBJ2-1; 13 nucleotides align to TRBD2. V shed 6 bases and J 4 bases; nucleotides not matched to a gene: 6. The CDR3 consists of 16 residues. The germline gives CDR1 MNHEY, CDR2 SMNVEV (reference sequence). Here the CDR3 DNA reads TGTGCCAGCAGGATACTAGCGGGGGGGCCGTACAATGAGCAGTTCTTC. This sequence encodes CASRILAGGPYNEQFF.

The V and J genes are TRBV27 and TRBJ1-2; a possible D gene is TRBD1 (6 bases). CDR1 and CDR2 (germline): MNHEY, SMNVEV (reference sequence). This CDR3 region has 15 residues. Trimming shortened V by 7 bases and J by 3 bases, and 18 bases separated the two germline ends. The DNA for the CDR3 is TGTGCCAGCACTATGTACGGGGGGGCAGACTATGGCTACACCTTC. This codes for CASTMYGGADYGYTF.

Remarks on this clonotype: One end of the junction fails to match germline, which may point to a read error. The chain recombines TRBV14 with TRBJ2-3, with 7 bases identical to TRBD1. Germline CDR1 is SGHDN and CDR2 is FVKESK. The CDR3 consists of 20 residues. The CDR3 here is CASSQERPPGQMISTDTQYF. The CDR3 region has the DNA TGTGCCAGCAGCCAAGAACGTCCCCCGGGACAGATGATTAGCACGGATACGCAGTATTTT.

This clonotype came up a few times. The gene calls are TRBV6-6 and TRBJ1-5; a weak D match, TRBD1 (6 bases). In germline, CDR1 is MNHNY, CDR2 SVGAGI (reference sequence). CDR3 length: 14 amino acids. Trimming cost V 2 bases and J 6 bases, with 11 bases left between them. CDR3 sequence (DNA): TGTGCCAGCAGTTACGGGGGCAGAGGTCAGCCCCAGCATTTT. Translating gives CASSYGGRGQPQHF.

The chain links TRBV20-1 to TRBJ2-2; D may be TRBD2 (5 bases). V was trimmed by 5 bases and J by 1 base, leaving 14 bases between them. The CDR3 runs 15 residues. Germline CDR1 is DFQATT and CDR2 is SNEGSKA (reference sequence). CDR3 region: CSAPASGMNTGELFF. As DNA, the CDR3 is TGCAGTGCTCCCGCCTCCGGGATGAACACCGGGGAGCTGTTTTTT.

The rearrangement links TRBV6-2 or TRBV6-3 to TRBJ2-1; 7 bases align to TRBD1. Germline trimming cut 5 bases from V and 9 bases from J; bases unmatched to any gene: 19. The CDR3 loop spans 17 amino acids. The germline CDR1 and CDR2 sequences are MNHEY and SVGEGT. The CDR3 protein is CASSDRSLQGGRSEQFF. CDR3 sequence (DNA): TGTGCCAGCAGTGACCGATCCCTTCAAGGGGGCCGGAGTGAGCAGTTCTTC.

The chain joins TRBV27 to TRBJ2-7; TRBD1 matches at 7 bases. J lost 5 bases, V lost 5 bases, and 12 bases had no gene match. The CDR3 runs to 15 residues. Looked up from germline, CDR1 is MNHEY and CDR2 is SMNVEV (reference sequence). The CDR3 nucleotides are TGTGCCAGCAGTCCCCAAAGACAGGGAGTCCACGAGCAGTACTTC. This gives the protein CASSPQRQGVHEQYF.

V and J are TRBV12-3 or TRBV12-4 and TRBJ2-3; D possibly corresponds to TRBD2 (6 bases). Trimming took off 1 base at V and 3 bases at J, with 14 bases between the two ends. CDR3 length: 16 amino acids. The CDR3 region is CASSLGSGGWTDTQYF. Here the CDR3 DNA reads TGTGCCAGCAGTTTAGGGTCCGGGGGTTGGACAGATACGCAGTATTTT.

J is TRBJ1-4 and V is TRBV5-5; a weak D match, TRBD1 (5 bases). CDR3 size: 15 residues. With 4 bases removed from V and 5 bases from J, the gap between germline ends came to 15 bases. Germline V gene data show CDR1 as SGHKS and CDR2 as YYEKEE (reference sequence). This CDR3 is CASSPPGPINEKLFF. The CDR3 DNA reads TGTGCCAGCAGCCCACCGGGACCGATCAATGAAAAACTGTTTTTT.